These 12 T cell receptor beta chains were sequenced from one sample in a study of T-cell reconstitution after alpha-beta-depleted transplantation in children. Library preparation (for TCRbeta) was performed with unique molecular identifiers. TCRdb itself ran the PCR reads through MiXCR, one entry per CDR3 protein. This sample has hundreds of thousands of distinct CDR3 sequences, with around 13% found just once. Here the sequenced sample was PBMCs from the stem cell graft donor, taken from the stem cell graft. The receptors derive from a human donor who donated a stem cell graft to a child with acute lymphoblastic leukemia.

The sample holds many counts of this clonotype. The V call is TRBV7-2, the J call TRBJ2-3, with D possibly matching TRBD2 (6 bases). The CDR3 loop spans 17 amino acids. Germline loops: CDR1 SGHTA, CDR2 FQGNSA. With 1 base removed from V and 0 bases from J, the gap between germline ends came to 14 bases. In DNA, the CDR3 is TGTGCCAGCAGCTTAGTTGCCATTAGCGGAAGCACAGATACGCAGTATTTT. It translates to CASSLVAISGSTDTQYF.

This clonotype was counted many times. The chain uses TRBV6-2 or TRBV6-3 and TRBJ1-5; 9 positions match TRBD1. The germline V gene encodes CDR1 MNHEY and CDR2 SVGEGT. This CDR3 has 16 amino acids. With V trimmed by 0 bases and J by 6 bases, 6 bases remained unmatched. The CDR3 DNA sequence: TGTGCCAGCAGTTACTCAACAGGGGGCTTGGTTCAGCCCCAGCATTTT. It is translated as CASSYSTGGLVQPQHF.

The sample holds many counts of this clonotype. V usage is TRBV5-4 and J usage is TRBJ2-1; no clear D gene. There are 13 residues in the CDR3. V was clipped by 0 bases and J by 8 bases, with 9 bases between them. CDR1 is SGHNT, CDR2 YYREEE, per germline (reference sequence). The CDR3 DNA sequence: TGTGCCAGCAGCTTGGTACCCAACCATGAGCAGTTCTTC. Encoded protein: CASSLVPNHEQFF.

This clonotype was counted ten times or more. The CDR3 sequence is CASSQDRALSYNEQFF. The CDR3 DNA reads TGCGCCAGCAGCCAAGATCGCGCTCTCTCCTACAATGAGCAGTTCTTC. The J gene is TRBJ2-1, the V gene TRBV4-3, with unresolved D. Germline loops: CDR1 LGHNA, CDR2 YSLEER. Trimming took 0 bases from V and 0 from J, leaving 9 bases between them. This CDR3 has 16 amino acids.

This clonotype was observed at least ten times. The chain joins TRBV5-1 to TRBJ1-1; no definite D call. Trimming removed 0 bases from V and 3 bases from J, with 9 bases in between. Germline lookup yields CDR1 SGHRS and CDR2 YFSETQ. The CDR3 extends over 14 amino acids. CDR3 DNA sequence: TGCGCCAGCAGCTTGGACGGACCCTACACTGAAGCTTTCTTT. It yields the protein CASSLDGPYTEAFF. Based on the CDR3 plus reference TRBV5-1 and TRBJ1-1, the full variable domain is KAGVTQTPRYLIKTRGQQVTLSCSPISGHRSVSWYQQTPGQGLQFLFEYFSETQRNKGNFPGRFSGRQFSNSRSEMNVSTLELGDSALYLCASSLDGPYTEAFFGQGTRLTVV.

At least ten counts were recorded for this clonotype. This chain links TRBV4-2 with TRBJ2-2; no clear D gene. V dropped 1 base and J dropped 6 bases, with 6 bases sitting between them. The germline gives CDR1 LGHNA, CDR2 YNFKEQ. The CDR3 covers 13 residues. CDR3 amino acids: CASSQGVSGELFF. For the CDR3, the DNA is TGTGCCAGCAGCCAAGGGGTTTCCGGGGAGCTGTTTTTT.

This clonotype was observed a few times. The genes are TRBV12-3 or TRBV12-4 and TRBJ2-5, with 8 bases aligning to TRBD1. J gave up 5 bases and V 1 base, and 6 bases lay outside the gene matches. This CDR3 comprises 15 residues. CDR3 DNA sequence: TGTGCCAGCAGTTTAGGGGGACAGGAGAGCGAGACCCAGTACTTC. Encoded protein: CASSLGGQESETQYF.

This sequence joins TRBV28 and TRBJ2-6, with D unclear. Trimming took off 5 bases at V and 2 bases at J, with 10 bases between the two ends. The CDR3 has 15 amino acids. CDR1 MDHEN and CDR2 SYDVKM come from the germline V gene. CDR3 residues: CASSLRVTGANVLTF. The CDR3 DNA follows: TGTGCCAGCAGTCTCCGAGTCACTGGGGCCAACGTCCTGACTTTC.

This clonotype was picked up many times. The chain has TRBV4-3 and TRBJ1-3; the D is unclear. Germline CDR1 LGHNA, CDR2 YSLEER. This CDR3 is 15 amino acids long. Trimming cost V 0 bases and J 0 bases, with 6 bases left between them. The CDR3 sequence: CASSQDFNSGNTIYF. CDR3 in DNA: TGCGCCAGCAGCCAAGACTTCAACTCTGGAAACACCATATATTTT.

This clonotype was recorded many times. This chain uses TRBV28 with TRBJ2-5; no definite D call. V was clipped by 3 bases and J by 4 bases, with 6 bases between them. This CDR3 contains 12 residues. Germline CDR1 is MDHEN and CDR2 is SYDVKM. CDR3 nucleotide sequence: TGTGCCAGCAGTTTCAGGCGAGAGACCCAGTACTTC. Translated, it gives CASSFRRETQYF.

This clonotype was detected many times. DNA of the CDR3: TGCGCCAGCAATGGTGAACGGTTCGACACCGGGGAGCTGTTTTTT. The encoded protein is CASNGERFDTGELFF. The rearrangement links TRBV5-1 to TRBJ2-2; no clear D gene. CDR3 length: 15 amino acids. The germline V gene has CDR1 SGHRS and CDR2 YFSETQ. The V end was cut by 6 bases, the J end by 3 bases, with 15 bases between.

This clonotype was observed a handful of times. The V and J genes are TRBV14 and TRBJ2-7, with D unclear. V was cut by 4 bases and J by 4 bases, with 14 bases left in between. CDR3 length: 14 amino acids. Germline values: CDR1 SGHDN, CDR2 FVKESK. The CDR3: CASSLYSRRYEQYF. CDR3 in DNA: TGTGCCAGCAGCCTGTACAGTCGCCGTTACGAGCAGTACTTC.